This T cell receptor beta chain was captured by sequencing in a study of blood T cell repertoires in COVID-19. The germline V gene has CDR1 SGHRS and CDR2 YFSETQ. With 4 bases clipped from V and 5 bases from J, the junction kept 7 bases outside the gene matches. The CDR3 has 14 amino acids. TCRdb keeps only in-frame clones here, not all; method: immunoSEQ multiplex PCR. This table has under 200,000 clones, about 89% appearing once. The sequencing input was peripheral blood. The chain uses TRBV5-1 and TRBJ1-2; 8 bases are a match to TRBD1. The sequence was collected from a man aged 35 to 55 with active or convalescent COVID-19. The CDR3 region has the DNA TGCGCCAGCAGCACAACAGGGGGAGGGTATGGCTACACCTTC. Its translation: CASSTTGGGYGYTF. The entire variable domain, with the rest obtained from reference TRBV5-1 and TRBJ1-2, is as follows: KAGVTQTPRYLIKTRGQQVTLSCSPISGHRSVSWYQQTPGQGLQFLFEYFSETQRNKGNFPGRFSGRQFSNSRSEMNVSTLELGDSALYLCASSTTGGGYGYTFGSGTRLTVV.